This note documents a single TCR beta chain sequence. This sample was taken from a study of cytomegalovirus exposure and HLA in healthy donors. This CDR3 comprises 13 residues. The V segment lost 4 bases and the J segment 7 bases; nucleotides outside the gene matches: 5. Per the germline V gene, CDR1 is SGHRS and CDR2 is YFSETQ. PCR amplification relied on 60 Vbeta primers (plus 13 Jbeta primers). Method: immunoSEQ multiplex PCR; TCRdb's copy keeps in-frame clones and lacks some. The table lists 85,000 to 130,000 clones, roughly 85% of them singletons, with roughly 6% in the top ten. The sample was PBMCs. This receptor was obtained from a man in his 60s in good health and CMV-seropositive. J is TRBJ1-1 and V is TRBV5-1, with 9 nucleotides matching TRBD1. The CDR3 region has the DNA TGCGCCAGCAGCCCTACAGGGGGCTTTGAAGCTTTCTTT. It translates to CASSPTGGFEAFF.